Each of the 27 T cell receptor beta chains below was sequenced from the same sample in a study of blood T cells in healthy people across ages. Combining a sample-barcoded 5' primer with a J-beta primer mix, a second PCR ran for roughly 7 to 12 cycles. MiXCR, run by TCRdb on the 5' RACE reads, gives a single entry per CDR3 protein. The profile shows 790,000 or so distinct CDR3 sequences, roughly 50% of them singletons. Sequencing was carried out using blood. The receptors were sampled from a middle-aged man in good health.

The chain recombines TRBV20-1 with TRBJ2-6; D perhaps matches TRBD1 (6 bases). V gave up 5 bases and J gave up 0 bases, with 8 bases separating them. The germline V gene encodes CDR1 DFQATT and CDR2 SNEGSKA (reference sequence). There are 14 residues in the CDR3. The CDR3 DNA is TGCAGTGCTTCACAGGGCTCTGGGGCCAACGTCCTGACTTTC. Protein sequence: CSASQGSGANVLTF.

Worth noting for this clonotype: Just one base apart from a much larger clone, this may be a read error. CDR3 amino acids: CTSSIGAGGTDTQYF. Here the CDR3 DNA reads TGTACCAGCAGCATTGGGGCGGGAGGCACAGATACGCAGTATTTT. The V call is TRBV7-2, the J call TRBJ2-3; 7 positions match TRBD2. The germline CDR1 and CDR2 sequences are SGHTA and FQGNSA. Unmatched junction bases numbered 6, after V lost 5 bases and J lost 1 base. This CDR3 spans 15 amino acids.

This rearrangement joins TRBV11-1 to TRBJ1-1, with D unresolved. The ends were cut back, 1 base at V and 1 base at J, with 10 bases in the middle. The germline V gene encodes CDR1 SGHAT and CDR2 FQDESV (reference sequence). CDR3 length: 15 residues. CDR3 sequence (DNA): TGTGCCAGCAGCTTAGAGCGTCAGAGGAACACTGAAGCTTTCTTT. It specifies CASSLERQRNTEAFF.

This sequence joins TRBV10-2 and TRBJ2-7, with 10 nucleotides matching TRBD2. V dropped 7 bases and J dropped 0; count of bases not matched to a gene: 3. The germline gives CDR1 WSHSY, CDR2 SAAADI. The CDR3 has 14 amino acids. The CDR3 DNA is TGCGCCAGCACGCTAGCGGGAGTCTCCTACGAGCAGTACTTC. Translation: CASTLAGVSYEQYF.

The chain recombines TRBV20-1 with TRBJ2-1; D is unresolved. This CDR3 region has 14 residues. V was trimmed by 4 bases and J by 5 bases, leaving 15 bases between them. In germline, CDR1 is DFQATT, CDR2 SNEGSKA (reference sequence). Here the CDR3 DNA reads TGCAGTGCTACCCCTCAAATAACCAACAATGAGCAGTTCTTC. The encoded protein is CSATPQITNNEQFF.

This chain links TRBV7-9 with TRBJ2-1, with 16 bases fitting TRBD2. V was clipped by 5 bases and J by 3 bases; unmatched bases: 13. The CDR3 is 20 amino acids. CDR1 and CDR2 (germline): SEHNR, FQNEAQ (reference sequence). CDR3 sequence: CASSPPGTSGGAWVYNEQFF. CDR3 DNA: TGTGCCAGCAGCCCACCCGGGACTAGCGGGGGGGCATGGGTCTACAATGAGCAGTTCTTC.

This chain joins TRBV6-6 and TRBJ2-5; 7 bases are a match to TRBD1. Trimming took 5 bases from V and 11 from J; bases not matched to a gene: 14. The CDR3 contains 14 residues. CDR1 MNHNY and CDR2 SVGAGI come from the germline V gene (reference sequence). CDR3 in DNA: TGTGCCAGCAGTCGACAGGGAGCGAACAATGAGCAGTACTTC. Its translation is CASSRQGANNEQYF.

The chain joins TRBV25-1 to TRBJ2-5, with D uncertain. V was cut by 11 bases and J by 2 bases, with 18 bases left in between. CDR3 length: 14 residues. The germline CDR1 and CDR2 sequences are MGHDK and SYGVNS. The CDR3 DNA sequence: TGTGCCCCAGAGGATGACCACAGACAAGAGACCCAGTACTTC. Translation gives CAPEDDHRQETQYF. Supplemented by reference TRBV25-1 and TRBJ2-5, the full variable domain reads EADIYQTPRYLVIGTGKKITLECSQTMGHDKMYWYQQDPGMELHLIHYSYGVNSTEKGDLSSESTVSRIRTEHFPLTLESARPSHTSQYLCAPEDDHRQETQYFGPGTRLLVL.

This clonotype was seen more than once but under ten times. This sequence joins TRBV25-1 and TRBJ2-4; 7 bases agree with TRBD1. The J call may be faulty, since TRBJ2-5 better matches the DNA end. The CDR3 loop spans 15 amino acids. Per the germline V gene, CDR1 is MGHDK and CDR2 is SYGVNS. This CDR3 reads CASSLDRVGYETQYF. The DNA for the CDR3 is TGTGCCAGCAGCCTAGACAGGGTTGGTTATGAGACCCAGTACTTC.

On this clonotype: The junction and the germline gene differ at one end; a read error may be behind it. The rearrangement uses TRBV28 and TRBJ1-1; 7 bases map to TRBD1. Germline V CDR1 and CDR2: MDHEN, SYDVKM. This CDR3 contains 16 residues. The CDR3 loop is CASSPPQGVRNTGAFF. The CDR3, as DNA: TGTGCCAGCAGTCCCCCTCAGGGGGTTCGAAACACTGGAGCTTTCTTT.

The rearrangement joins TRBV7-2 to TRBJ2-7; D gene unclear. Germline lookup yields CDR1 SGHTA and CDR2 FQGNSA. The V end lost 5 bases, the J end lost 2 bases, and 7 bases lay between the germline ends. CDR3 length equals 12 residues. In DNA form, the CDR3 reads TGTGCCAGCAGCACAATGGCCTACGAGCAGTACTTC. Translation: CASSTMAYEQYF.

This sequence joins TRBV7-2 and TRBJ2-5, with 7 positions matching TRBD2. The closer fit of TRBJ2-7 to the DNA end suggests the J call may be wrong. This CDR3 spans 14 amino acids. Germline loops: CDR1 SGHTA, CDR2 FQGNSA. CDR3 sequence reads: CASSWGGGSHEQYF. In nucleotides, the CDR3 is TGTGCCAGCAGCTGGGGTGGCGGGAGCCACGAGCAGTACTTC.

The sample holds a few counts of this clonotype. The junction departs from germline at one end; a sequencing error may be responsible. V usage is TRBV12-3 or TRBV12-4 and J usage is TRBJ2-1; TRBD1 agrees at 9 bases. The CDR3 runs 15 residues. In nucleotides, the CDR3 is TGTGCCAGCAGTTTATCCGGGACAGGGATTAATGAGCAGTTCTTT. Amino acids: CASSLSGTGINEQFF.

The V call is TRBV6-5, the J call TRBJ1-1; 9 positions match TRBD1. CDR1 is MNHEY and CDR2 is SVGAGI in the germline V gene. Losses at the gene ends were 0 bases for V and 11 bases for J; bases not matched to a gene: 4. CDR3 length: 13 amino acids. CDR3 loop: CASSYSRTGDAFF. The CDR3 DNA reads TGTGCCAGCAGTTACTCGAGGACAGGGGATGCTTTCTTT.

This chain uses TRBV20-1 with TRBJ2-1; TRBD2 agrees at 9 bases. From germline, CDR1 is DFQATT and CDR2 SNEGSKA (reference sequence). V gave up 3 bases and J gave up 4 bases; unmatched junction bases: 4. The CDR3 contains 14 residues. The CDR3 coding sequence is TGCAGTGCTAGTAGCGGGGGCGATTACAATGAGCAGTTCTTC. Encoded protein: CSASSGGDYNEQFF.

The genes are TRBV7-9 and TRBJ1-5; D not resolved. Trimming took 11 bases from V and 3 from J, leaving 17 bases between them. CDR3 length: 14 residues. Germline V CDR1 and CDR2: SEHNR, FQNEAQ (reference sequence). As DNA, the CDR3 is TGTGCCGTCAGCAGACGGCAGTCCAATCAGCCCCAGCATTTT. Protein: CAVSRRQSNQPQHF.

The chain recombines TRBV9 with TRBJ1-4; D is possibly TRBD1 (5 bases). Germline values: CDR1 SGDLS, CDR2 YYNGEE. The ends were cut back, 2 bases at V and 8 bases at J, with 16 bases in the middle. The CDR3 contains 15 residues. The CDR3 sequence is CASSVGTGYEEKLFF. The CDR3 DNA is TGTGCCAGCAGCGTGGGGACCGGCTATGAAGAAAAACTGTTTTTT.

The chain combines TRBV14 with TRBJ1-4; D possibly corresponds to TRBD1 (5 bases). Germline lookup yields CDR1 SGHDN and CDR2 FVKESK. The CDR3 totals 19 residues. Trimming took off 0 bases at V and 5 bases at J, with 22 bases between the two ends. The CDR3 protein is CASSQEARSWGLGNEKLFF. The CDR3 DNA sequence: TGTGCCAGCAGCCAAGAGGCGCGGTCGTGGGGCTTGGGGAATGAAAAACTGTTTTTT.

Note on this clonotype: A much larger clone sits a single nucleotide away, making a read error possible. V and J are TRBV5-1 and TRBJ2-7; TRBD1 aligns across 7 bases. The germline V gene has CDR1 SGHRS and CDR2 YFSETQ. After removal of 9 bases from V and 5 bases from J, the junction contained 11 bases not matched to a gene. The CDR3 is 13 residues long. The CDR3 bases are TGCGCCAACTTTATAGGGACAGACCACGAGCAGTACTTC. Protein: CANFIGTDHEQYF.

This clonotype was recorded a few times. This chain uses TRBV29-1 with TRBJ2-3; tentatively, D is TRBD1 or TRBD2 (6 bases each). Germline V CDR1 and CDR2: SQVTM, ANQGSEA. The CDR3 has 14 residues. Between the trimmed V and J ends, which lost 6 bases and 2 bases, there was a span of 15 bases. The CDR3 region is CSVEGVSNTDTQYF. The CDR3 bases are TGCAGCGTGGAGGGGGTGTCTAACACAGATACGCAGTATTTT.

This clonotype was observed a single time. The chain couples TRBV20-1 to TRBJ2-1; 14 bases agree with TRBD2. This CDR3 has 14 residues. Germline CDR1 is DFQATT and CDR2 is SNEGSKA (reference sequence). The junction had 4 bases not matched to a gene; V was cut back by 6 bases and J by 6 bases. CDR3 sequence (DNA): TGCAGTGCCGAGACTAGCGGGAGGGCCAATGAGCAGTTCTTC. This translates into CSAETSGRANEQFF.

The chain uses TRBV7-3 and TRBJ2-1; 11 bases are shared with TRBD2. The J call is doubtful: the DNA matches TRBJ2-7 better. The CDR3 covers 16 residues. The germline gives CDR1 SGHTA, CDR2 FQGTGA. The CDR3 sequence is CASSSRPSGGYNEQYF. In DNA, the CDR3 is TGTGCCAGCAGCTCCCGGCCTAGCGGGGGGTACAATGAGCAGTACTTC.

The CDR3 DNA is TGTGCCAGCAGCTTAGGGACAAACAGTCTCTATGGCTACACCTTC. As protein: CASSLGTNSLYGYTF. The chain joins TRBV7-2 to TRBJ1-2; perhaps TRBD1 as D (5 bases). This CDR3 is built from 15 residues. Germline assignment: CDR1 SGHTA and CDR2 FQGNSA. Trimming took 1 base from V and 4 from J, leaving 13 bases between them.

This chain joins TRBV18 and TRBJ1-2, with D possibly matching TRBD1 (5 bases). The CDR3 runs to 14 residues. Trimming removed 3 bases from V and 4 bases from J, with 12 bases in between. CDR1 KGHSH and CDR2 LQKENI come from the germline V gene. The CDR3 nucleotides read TGTGCCAGCTCACCCGGGACCGACAGCTATGGCTACACCTTC. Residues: CASSPGTDSYGYTF. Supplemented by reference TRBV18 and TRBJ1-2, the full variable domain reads NAGVMQNPRHLVRRRGQEARLRCSPMKGHSHVYWYRQLPEEGLKFMVYLQKENIIDESGMPKERFSAEFPKEGPSILRIQQVVRGDSAAYFCASSPGTDSYGYTFGSGTRLTVV.

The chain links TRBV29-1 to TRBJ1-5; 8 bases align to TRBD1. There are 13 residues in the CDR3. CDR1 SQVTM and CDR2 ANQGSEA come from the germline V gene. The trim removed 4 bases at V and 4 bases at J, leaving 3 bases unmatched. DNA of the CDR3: TGCAGCGTTGGGCAGGGGGCGAATCAGCCCCAGCATTTT. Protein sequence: CSVGQGANQPQHF.

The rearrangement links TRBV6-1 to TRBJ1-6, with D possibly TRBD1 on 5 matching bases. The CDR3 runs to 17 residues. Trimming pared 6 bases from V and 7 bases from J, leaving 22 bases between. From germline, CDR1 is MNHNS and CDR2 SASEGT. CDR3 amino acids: CASRSSSGGFGNSPLHF. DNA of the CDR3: TGTGCCAGCAGATCGTCCTCGGGGGGATTCGGGAATTCACCCCTCCACTTT.

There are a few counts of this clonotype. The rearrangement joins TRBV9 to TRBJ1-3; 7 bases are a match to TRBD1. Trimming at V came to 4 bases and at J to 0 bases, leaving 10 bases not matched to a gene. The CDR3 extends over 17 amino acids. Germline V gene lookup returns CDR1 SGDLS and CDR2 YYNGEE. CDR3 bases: TGTGCCAGCAGCCCGGAACAGGGGCTCTACTCTGGAAACACCATATATTTT. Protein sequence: CASSPEQGLYSGNTIYF.